The rows below give T cell receptor beta chains drawn from one sample of a study of cytomegalovirus exposure and HLA in healthy donors. Here immunoSEQ multiplex PCR was the method, and the copy in TCRdb shows in-frame clones only, minus some. In the table there are approximately 100,000 clones, roughly 9.1% of which are singletons. Sample: PBMCs. The source of these receptors is a middle-aged man in good health and CMV-seropositive. The CDR3 runs from the conserved cysteine through the conserved F or W. D genes are given only for firm matches. The size field is filled for only some rows; it gives once, few, many or a size class.

TRBJ1-1,TRBV29-1,NA,TRBD1,TGCAGCGTTCATTCAGGGGGCACTGAAGCTTTCTTT,CSVHSGGTEAFF
TRBJ2-5,TRBV11-2,once,NA,TGTGCCAGCCACGGAGGGGGGGGTCAAGAGACCCAGTACTTC,CASHGGGGQETQYF
TRBJ2-3,TRBV29-1,NA,TRBD2,TGCAGCGTTGGAGCGGGAGTGAATACGCAGTATTTT,CSVGAGVNTQYF
TRBJ1-2,TRBV4-1,NA,TRBD1,TGCGCCAGCAGCCAAGATTGGGACAGGGACTATGGCTACACCTTC,CASSQDWDRDYGYTF
TRBJ2-7,TRBV5-1,NA,TRBD1,TGCGCCAGCAGCGGAACGGGACAGGGGACCGGGCAGTACTTC,CASSGTGQGTGQYF
TRBJ2-5,TRBV5-1,NA,TRBD2,TGCGCCAGCAGCTTGGAGGCGAGCGGGAGTATTGAGACCCAGTACTTC,CASSLEASGSIETQYF
TRBJ1-5,TRBV15,NA,NA,TGTGCCACCGCTCCTGCCCTATTCCCAAGCAATCAGCCCCAGCATTTT,CATAPALFPSNQPQHF
TRBJ2-1,TRBV7-9,few,NA,TGTGCCAGCAGAGGTGAGGACAGCTCCTACAATGAGCAGTTCTTC,CASRGEDSSYNEQFF
TRBJ1-4,TRBV11-2,NA,TRBD1,TGTGCCAGCAGCCACGACAGGGTTGGAACTAATGAAAAACTGTTTTTT,CASSHDRVGTNEKLFF
TRBJ2-3,TRBV19,few,TRBD2,TGTGCCAGTAAATGGACTAGCGCCAGCACAGATACGCAGTATTTT,CASKWTSASTDTQYF
TRBJ1-3,TRBV9,NA,TRBD1,TGTGCCAGCAGCCCCGAGGGGGCCTCTGGAAACACCATATATTTT,CASSPEGASGNTIYF
TRBJ2-1,TRBV6-4,NA,TRBD2,TGTGCCAGCAGTGCTCGCGGGAGTTCCGATGAGCAGTTCTTC,CASSARGSSDEQFF
TRBJ2-1,TRBV10-1,few,NA,TGCGCCAGCAGTGACGGGCTGAATGGAGGCAATGAGCAGTTCTTC,CASSDGLNGGNEQFF
TRBJ2-2,TRBV7-7,NA,NA,TGTGCTAGCAGCTTCAGGCAGAACACCGGGGAGCTGTTTTTT,CASSFRQNTGELFF
TRBJ2-3,TRBV7-2,NA,TRBD2,TGTGCCAGCAGCTTCGGATTTTTAGCGGGAGCGGGAGATACGCAGTATTTT,CASSFGFLAGAGDTQYF
TRBJ2-2,TRBV7-9,few,NA,TGTGCCAGCAGCTTAGTAGACACCGGGGAGCTGTTTTTT,CASSLVDTGELFF
TRBJ1-1,TRBV6-1,NA,TRBD1,TGTGCCAGCCGGGGACAGCCGAACACTGAAGCTTTCTTT,CASRGQPNTEAFF
TRBJ1-3,TRBV7-2,NA,TRBD1,TGTGCCAGCAGCCCATTGACAGGGGTGGCTGGAAACACCATATATTTT,CASSPLTGVAGNTIYF
TRBJ1-1,TRBV6-4,NA,TRBD1,TGTGCCAGCAGTGCGGACAGGGGAGGCACTGAAGCTTTCTTT,CASSADRGGTEAFF
TRBJ1-5,TRBV28,few,NA,TGTGCCAGCAGTTTGGGAGGGGAACGGGGTCAGCCCCAGCATTTT,CASSLGGERGQPQHF
TRBJ2-3,TRBV5-1,few,NA,TGCGCCAGCAGGGATGGCGGCCGCACAGATACGCAGTATTTT,CASRDGGRTDTQYF
TRBJ2-7,TRBV5-1,NA,TRBD2,TGCGCCAGCAGAATAAGGGCGGGAGGGCCTCTTGAGCAGTACTTC,CASRIRAGGPLEQYF
TRBJ2-1,TRBV19,NA,NA,TGTGCCAGTAGTCGAGATCCCTCCTACAATGAGCAGTTCTTC,CASSRDPSYNEQFF
TRBJ1-2,TRBV19,NA,NA,TGTGCCAGTAGTATAGTCTCGGGGATGATCTATGGCTACACCTTC,CASSIVSGMIYGYTF
TRBJ1-5,TRBV27,NA,NA,TGTGCCAGCAGTTTAAGGGGGATTGGTCAGCCCCAGCATTTT,CASSLRGIGQPQHF
TRBJ1-5,TRBV19,NA,NA,TGTGCCAGTAGTGCAAACCCAGGTCTCTATCAGCCCCAGCATTTT,CASSANPGLYQPQHF
TRBJ2-2,TRBV10-1,NA,NA,TGCGCCAGCAGTGACCGACAGTACACCGGGGAGCTGTTTTTT,CASSDRQYTGELFF
TRBJ1-5,TRBV5-4,few,NA,TGTGCCAGCAGCATCCAGGGGACCGGGCAGCCCCAGCATTTT,CASSIQGTGQPQHF
TRBJ1-5,TRBV2,few,TRBD1,TGTGCCAGCAGTGCCCACAGGGGCGGAAATCAGCCCCAGCATTTT,CASSAHRGGNQPQHF